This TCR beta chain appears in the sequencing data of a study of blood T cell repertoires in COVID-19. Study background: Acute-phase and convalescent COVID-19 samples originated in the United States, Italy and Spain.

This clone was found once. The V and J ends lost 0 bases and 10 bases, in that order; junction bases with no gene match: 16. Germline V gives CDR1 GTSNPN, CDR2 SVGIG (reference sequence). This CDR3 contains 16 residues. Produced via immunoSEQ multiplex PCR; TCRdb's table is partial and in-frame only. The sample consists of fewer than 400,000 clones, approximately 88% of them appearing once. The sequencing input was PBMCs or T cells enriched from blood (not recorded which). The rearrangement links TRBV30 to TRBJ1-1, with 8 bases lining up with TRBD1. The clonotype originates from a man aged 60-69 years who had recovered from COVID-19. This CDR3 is CAWSVAGGSQLFGAFF. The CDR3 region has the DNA TGTGCCTGGAGTGTAGCAGGGGGCTCTCAACTTTTCGGAGCTTTCTTT.